This entry features one TCR beta chain sequence. The data stem from a study of early T cells in non-severe SARS-CoV-2 infection. The CDR3 extends over 14 amino acids. V lost 6 bases, J lost 0 bases, and 5 bases stayed unmatched. Germline assignment: CDR1 SNHLY and CDR2 FYNNEI. The TCR library protocol attached unique molecular identifiers to the individual cDNA molecules. TCRdb reanalysed the 5' RACE reads using MiXCR and keeps one entry per CDR3 protein. Of approximately 81,000 distinct CDR3 sequences listed, 11% to 15% are singletons. The sequenced sample was whole blood. This clonotype originated in an adult who was a healthcare worker with PCR-confirmed SARS-CoV-2 infection or an uninfected control (not recorded which). V is TRBV2 and J is TRBJ2-7, with 7 bases matching TRBD1. CDR3: CASSRQGISYEQYF. In DNA form, the CDR3 reads TGTGCCAGCAGCAGACAGGGTATCTCCTACGAGCAGTACTTC.